The clone carrying this T cell receptor beta chain was seen a single time. The data were obtained in a study of OX40 agonist ivuxolimab in advanced cancers. The data were produced by immunoSEQ multiplex PCR, yet TCRdb's version contains in-frame clones alone and is incomplete. The sample holds about 47,000 clones, around 80% seen once. The germline CDR1 and CDR2 sequences are MNHEY and SVGAGI. The V end lost 0 bases, the J end lost 8 bases, and 13 bases lay between the germline ends. This CDR3 comprises 14 residues. The rearrangement joins TRBV6-5 to TRBJ1-1; D is perhaps TRBD1 (5 bases). This receptor was obtained from an adult with an advanced solid tumor such as melanoma, head and neck, liver or kidney cancer. Sample: CD4+ or CD8+ T cells sorted from blood, taken in a trial of the OX40 agonist ivuxolimab. Here the CDR3 reads CASSYSDLSGEAFF. The CDR3 DNA sequence: TGTGCCAGCAGTTACTCGGACTTGTCAGGGGAAGCTTTCTTT.